This record concerns one TCR beta chain sequence. Its antigen is unknown. The treatment is: some 20 received Ad26.COV2.S at low or high dose, single or two shots; about 5 received placebo; per-sample allocation not given. Collection of samples fell on day 63 after the first vaccine or placebo injection. In Boston, the donor was an adult between 18-55 years of age. This sample stems from a study of Ad26.COV2.S vaccination and SARS-CoV-2 variants. Study-wide points: Reported post-vaccination CD8+ and CD4+ T cell responses to spike showed substantial breadth.

Here immunoSEQ multiplex PCR was the method, and the copy in TCRdb shows in-frame clones only, minus some. This sample has about 320,000 clones, with 86% found just once. The specimen comprised peripheral blood, sampled in a trial of Ad26.COV2.S vaccine versus placebo. The sequence derives from a person between 18 and 59 years old who received the Ad26.COV2.S COVID-19 vaccine or a placebo.

The CDR3 DNA reads TGTGCCAGCAGCCTGGACGGACTAGCGGGGGGTTATGAGCAGTTCTTC. It codes for CASSLDGLAGGYEQFF. This rearrangement joins TRBV11-2 to TRBJ2-1, with 14 bases lining up with TRBD2. In germline, CDR1 is SGHAT, CDR2 FQNNGV. V gave up 5 bases and J gave up 8 bases; unmatched junction bases: 8. The CDR3 totals 16 residues.